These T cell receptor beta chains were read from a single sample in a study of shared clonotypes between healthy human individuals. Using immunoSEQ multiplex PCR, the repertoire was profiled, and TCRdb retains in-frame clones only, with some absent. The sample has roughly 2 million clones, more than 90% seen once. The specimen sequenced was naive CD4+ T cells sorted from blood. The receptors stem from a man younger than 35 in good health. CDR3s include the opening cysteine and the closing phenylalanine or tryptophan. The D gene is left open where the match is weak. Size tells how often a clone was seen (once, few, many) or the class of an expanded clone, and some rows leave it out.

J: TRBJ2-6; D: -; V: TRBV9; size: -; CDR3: CASSPVSSGANVLTF; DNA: TGTGCCAGCTCGCCGGTAAGCTCTGGGGCCAACGTCCTGACTTTC
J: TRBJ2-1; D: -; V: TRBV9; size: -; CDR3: CASSVEDGRNEQFF; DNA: TGTGCCAGCAGCGTAGAAGATGGTCGGAATGAGCAGTTCTTC
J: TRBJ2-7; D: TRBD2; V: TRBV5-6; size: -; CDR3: CASSFRGVQLYEQYF; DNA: TGTGCCAGCAGCTTTCGGGGGGTTCAGCTCTACGAGCAGTACTTC
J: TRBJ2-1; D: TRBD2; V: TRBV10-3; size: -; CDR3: CAIRPTSGTSEQFF; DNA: TGTGCCATCAGACCGACTAGCGGGACCTCTGAGCAGTTCTTC
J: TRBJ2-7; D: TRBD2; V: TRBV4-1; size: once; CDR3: CASSRPTSGGSYEQYF; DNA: TGCGCCAGCAGCCGTCCTACTAGCGGGGGGTCCTACGAGCAGTACTTC
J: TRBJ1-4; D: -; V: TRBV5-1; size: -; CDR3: CASSLGQGMGNEKLFF; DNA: TGCGCCAGCAGCTTGGGGCAGGGTATGGGTAATGAAAAACTGTTTTTT
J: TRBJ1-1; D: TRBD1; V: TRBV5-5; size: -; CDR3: CASSRGQGNTEAFF; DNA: TGTGCCAGCAGCCGGGGACAGGGGAACACTGAAGCTTTCTTT
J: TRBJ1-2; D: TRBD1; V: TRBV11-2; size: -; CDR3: CASSLTGGANYGYTF; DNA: TGTGCCAGCAGCTTAACAGGGGGTGCGAACTATGGCTACACCTTC
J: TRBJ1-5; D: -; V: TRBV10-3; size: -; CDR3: CAISDGGQPQHF; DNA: TGTGCCATCAGTGATGGAGGTCAGCCCCAGCATTTT
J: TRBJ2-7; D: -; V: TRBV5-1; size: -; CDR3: CASSPEGGGYEQYF; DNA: TGCGCCAGCAGCCCCGAGGGGGGGGGCTACGAGCAGTACTTC
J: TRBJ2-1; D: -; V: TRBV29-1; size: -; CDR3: CSGRSSYNEQFF; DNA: TGCAGCGGCCGGTCCTCCTACAATGAGCAGTTCTTC
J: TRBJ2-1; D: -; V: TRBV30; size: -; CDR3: CAWSPQANEQFF; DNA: TGTGCCTGGTCCCCCCAGGCCAATGAGCAGTTCTTC
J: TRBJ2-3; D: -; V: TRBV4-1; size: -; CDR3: CASSQVLPSTDTQYF; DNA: TGCGCCAGCAGCCAAGTACTGCCTAGCACAGATACGCAGTATTTT
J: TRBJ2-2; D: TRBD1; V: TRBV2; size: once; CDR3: CASLPGQSTGELFF; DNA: TGTGCCAGCCTTCCGGGACAGTCCACCGGGGAGCTGTTTTTT
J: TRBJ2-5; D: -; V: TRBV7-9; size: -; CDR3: CASSSGLQYQETQYF; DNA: TGTGCCAGCAGCTCGGGACTGCAGTACCAAGAGACCCAGTACTTC
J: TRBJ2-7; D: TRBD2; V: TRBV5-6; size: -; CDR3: CASSPGTSGPWGQYF; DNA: TGTGCCAGCAGCCCCGGGACTAGCGGACCCTGGGGGCAGTACTTC
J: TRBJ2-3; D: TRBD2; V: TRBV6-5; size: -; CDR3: CASRSSGTTDTQYF; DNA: TGTGCCAGCAGGTCTAGCGGGACCACAGATACGCAGTATTTT
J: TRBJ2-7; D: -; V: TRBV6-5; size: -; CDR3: CASREMNEQYF; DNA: TGTGCCAGCAGGGAGATGAACGAGCAGTACTTC
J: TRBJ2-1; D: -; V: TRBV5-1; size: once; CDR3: CASSLGQDNEQFF; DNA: TGCGCCAGCAGCCTTGGGCAGGACAATGAGCAGTTCTTC
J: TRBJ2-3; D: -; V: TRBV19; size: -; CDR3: CASSRAGSADTQYF; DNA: TGTGCCAGTAGCCGGGCAGGGAGTGCAGATACGCAGTATTTT
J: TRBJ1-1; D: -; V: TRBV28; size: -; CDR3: CASSLQGWDTEAFF; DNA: TGTGCCAGCAGTTTACAGGGCTGGGACACTGAAGCTTTCTTT
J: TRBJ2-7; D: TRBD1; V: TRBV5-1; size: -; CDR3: CASSPRTGMLSDEQYF; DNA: TGCGCCAGCAGCCCTAGGACAGGGATGCTATCGGACGAGCAGTACTTC
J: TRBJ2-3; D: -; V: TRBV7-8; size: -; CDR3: CASSLAMLVAYPDTQYF; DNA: TGTGCCAGCAGCTTAGCGATGCTGGTAGCCTACCCAGATACGCAGTATTTT
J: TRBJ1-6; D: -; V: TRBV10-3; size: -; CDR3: CAISETDSHGSPLHF; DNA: TGTGCCATCAGTGAGACGGACTCCCACGGTTCACCCCTCCACTTT
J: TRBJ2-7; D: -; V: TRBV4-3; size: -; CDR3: CASSQERAEAGKQYF; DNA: TGCGCCAGCAGCCAAGAAAGGGCGGAGGCCGGGAAGCAGTACTTC
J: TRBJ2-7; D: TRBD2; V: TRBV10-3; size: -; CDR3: CAIRPHAGTSPSYEQYF; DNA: TGTGCCATCAGACCCCACGCCGGGACTAGCCCTTCCTACGAGCAGTACTTC
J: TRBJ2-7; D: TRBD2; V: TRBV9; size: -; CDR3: CASSGGLASSYEQYF; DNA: TGTGCCAGCAGCGGGGGACTAGCGAGCTCCTACGAGCAGTACTTC
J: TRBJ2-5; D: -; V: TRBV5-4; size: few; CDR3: CASSARTAVVETQYF; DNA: TGTGCCAGCAGCGCCCGGACGGCGGTGGTTGAGACCCAGTACTTC
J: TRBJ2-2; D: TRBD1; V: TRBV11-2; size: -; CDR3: CASSMLPRQGMNTGELFF; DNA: TGTGCCAGCAGCATGCTCCCACGACAGGGGATGAACACCGGGGAGCTGTTTTTT
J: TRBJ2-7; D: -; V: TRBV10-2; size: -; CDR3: CASSESWGSTYEQYF; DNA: TGCGCCAGCAGTGAGTCATGGGGTTCCACCTACGAGCAGTACTTC
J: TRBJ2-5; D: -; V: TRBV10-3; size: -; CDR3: CAIQGRIQETQYF; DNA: TGTGCCATTCAGGGGCGGATCCAAGAGACCCAGTACTTC
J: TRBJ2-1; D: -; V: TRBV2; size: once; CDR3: CATRKTMGGHEQFF; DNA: TGTGCCACCCGGAAGACTATGGGTGGTCATGAGCAGTTCTTC
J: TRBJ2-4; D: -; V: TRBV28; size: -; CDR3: CASWKEGPFGKNIQYF; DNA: TGTGCCAGTTGGAAAGAGGGACCCTTCGGCAAAAACATTCAGTACTTC
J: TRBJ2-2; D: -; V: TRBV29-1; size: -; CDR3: CSALGGPGTGELFF; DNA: TGCAGCGCCCTCGGAGGGCCGGGGACCGGGGAGCTGTTTTTT
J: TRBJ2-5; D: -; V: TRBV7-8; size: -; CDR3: CASSSLKLGTQETQYF; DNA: TGTGCCAGCAGCTCCTTAAAGCTGGGGACCCAAGAGACCCAGTACTTC
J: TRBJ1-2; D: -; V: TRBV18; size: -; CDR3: CASSPGREGFNYGYTF; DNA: TGTGCCAGCTCCCCCGGACGGGAAGGATTTAACTATGGCTACACCTTC
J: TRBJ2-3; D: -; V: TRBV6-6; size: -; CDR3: CASSMDTTDTQYF; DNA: TGTGCCAGCAGTATGGACACTACAGATACGCAGTATTTT
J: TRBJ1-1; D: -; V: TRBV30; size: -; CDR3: CAWGGSMNTEAFF; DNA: TGTGCCTGGGGTGGCAGCATGAACACTGAAGCTTTCTTT
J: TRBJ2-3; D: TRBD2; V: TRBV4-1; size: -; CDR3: CASSLYGGGPTDTQYF; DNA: TGCGCCAGCAGCCTTTACGGCGGGGGACCCACAGATACGCAGTATTTT
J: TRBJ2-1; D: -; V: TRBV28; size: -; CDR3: CASSLSRVGESSYNEQFF; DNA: TGTGCCAGCAGTTTATCACGGGTCGGGGAGAGCTCCTACAATGAGCAGTTCTTC
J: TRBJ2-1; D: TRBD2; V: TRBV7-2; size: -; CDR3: CASSSGLAGNNEQFF; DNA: TGTGCCAGCAGCTCGGGACTAGCGGGCAACAATGAGCAGTTCTTC
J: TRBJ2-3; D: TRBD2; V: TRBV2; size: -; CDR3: CASSRLAGTDTQYF; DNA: TGTGCCAGCAGCAGACTAGCGGGCACAGATACGCAGTATTTT
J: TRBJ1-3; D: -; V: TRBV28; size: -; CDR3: CASNVQGSGNTIYF; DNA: TGTGCCAGCAACGTACAGGGCTCTGGAAACACCATATATTTT
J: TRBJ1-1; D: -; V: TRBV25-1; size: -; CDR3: CASSESVRSATEAFF; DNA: TGTGCCAGCAGTGAATCGGTCCGGTCGGCCACTGAAGCTTTCTTT
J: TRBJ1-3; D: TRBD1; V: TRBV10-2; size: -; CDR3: CASSDRTGTGNTIYF; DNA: TGCGCCAGCAGTGACCGGACAGGGACTGGAAACACCATATATTTT
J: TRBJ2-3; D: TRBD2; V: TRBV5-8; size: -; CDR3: CASSFTGTSGVSTDTQYF; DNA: TGTGCCAGCAGCTTCACCGGGACTAGCGGGGTGAGCACAGATACGCAGTATTTT
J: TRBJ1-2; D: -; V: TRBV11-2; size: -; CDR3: CASSVGRGPNYGYTF; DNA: TGTGCCAGCAGCGTGGGGAGGGGACCTAACTATGGCTACACCTTC
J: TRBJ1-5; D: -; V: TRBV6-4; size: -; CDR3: CASKGRFNQPQHF; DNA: TGTGCCAGCAAGGGGAGGTTCAATCAGCCCCAGCATTTT
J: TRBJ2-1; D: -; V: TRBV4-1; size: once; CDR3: CASSQGNLGLVDEQFF; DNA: TGCGCCAGCAGCCAAGGGAACCTGGGTTTGGTGGATGAGCAGTTCTTC
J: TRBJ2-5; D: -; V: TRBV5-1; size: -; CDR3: CASSLAGWFQETQYF; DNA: TGCGCCAGCAGCTTGGCTGGCTGGTTCCAAGAGACCCAGTACTTC
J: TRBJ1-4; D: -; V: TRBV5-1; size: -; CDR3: CASSLEGGEKLFF; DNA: TGCGCCAGCAGCTTGGAGGGGGGTGAAAAACTGTTTTTT
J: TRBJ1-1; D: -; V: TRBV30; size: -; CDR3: CAWSVMGGRTEAFF; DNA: TGTGCCTGGAGTGTAATGGGGGGAAGGACTGAAGCTTTCTTT
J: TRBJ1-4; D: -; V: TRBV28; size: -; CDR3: CATHTPNEKLFF; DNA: TGTGCCACCCACACGCCGAATGAAAAACTGTTTTTT